This T cell receptor beta chain was captured in a study of shared T cell receptors in the human thymus. This clone was observed once. Using immunoSEQ multiplex PCR, the repertoire was profiled, and TCRdb retains in-frame clones only, with some absent. The data hold just under 550,000 clones, with approximately 80% observed a single time. The data were also submitted as part of a second study, on human thymus T cells.

Sequencing input: thymocytes. This clonotype was sampled from a boy younger than two with a congenital heart defect.

CDR3 nucleotides: TGTGCCAGCAGCCACGGGACAGGGGATGATTTAGGGGACGTCACTGAAGCTTTCTTT. Translating it yields CASSHGTGDDLGDVTEAFF. V usage is TRBV9 and J usage is TRBJ1-1; TRBD1 aligns across 10 bases. V was pared by 4 bases and J by 4 bases, with 19 bases of the junction left unmatched. This CDR3 is built from 19 residues. CDR1 is SGDLS and CDR2 is YYNGEE in the germline V gene.